The source of this TCR beta chain is a study of blood T cell repertoires in COVID-19. About the research overall: Samples came from the United States, Italy and Spain, spanning acute and convalescent COVID-19. Sample material is recorded as cDNA or gDNA derived from T cells, B-cell-depleted T cells, or PBMCs.

The junction had 9 bases not matched to a gene; V was cut back by 5 bases and J by 3 bases. The CDR3 spans 16 residues. The germline CDR1 and CDR2 sequences are LNHNV and YYDKDF (reference sequence). In the authors' workflow: Amplification from reference gene primers served as the basis for estimated nucleated cell counts. Assay used: immunoSEQ multiplex PCR; TCRdb lists only in-frame clones, some missing. V and J calls and clone size are copied from that table; D and trimming were computed from the DNA. The sample shows about 100,000 clones, approximately 92% of them seen only once. This TCR was recovered from a man aged 45-65 years with active COVID-19. Sequenced: peripheral blood. The chain is built from TRBV15 and TRBJ2-2, with 7 positions matching TRBD1. CDR3 DNA: TGTGCCACCAGCTCTGAGGGGGCGCGTGACACCGGGGAGCTGTTTTTT. Amino acid sequence: CATSSEGARDTGELFF.